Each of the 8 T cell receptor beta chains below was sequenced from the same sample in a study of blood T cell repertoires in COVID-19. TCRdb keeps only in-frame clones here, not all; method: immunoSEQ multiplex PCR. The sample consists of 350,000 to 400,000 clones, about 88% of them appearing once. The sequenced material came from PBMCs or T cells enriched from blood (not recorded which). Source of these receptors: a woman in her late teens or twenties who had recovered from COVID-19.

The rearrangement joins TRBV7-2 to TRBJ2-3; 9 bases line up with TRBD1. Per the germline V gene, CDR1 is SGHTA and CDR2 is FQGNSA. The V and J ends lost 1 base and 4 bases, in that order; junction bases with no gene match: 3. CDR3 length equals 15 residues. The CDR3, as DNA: TGTGCCAGCAGCTTAGACAGGGGGCTTGCAGATACGCAGTATTTT. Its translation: CASSLDRGLADTQYF.

CDR3 protein: CASSYGHSYTF. CDR3 DNA sequence: TGTGCCAGCAGTTATGGGCATAGCTACACCTTC. The genes are TRBV6-5 and TRBJ1-2; D is undetermined. The CDR3 runs 11 residues. Trimming cost V 3 bases and J 9 bases, with 8 bases left between them. CDR1 and CDR2 from the germline V gene are MNHEY and SVGAGI.

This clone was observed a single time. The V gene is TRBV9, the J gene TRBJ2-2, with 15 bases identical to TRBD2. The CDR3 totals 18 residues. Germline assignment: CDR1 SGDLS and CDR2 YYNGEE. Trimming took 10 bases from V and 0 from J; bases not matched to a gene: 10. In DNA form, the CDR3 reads TGTGCCGGCTTTGGGACTAGCGGGGGGACCACGAACACCGGGGAGCTGTTTTTT. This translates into CAGFGTSGGTTNTGELFF. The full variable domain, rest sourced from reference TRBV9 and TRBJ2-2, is DSGVTQTPKHLITATGQRVTLRCSPRSGDLSVYWYQQSLDQGLQFLIQYYNGEERAKGNILERFSAQQFPDLHSELNLSSLELGDSALYFCAGFGTSGGTTNTGELFFGEGSRLTVL.

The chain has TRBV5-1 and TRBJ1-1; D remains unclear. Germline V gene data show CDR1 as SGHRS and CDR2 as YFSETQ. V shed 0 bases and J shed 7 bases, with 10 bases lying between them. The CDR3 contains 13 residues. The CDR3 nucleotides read TGCGCCAGCAGCTTGGACGCGGGGATTGAAGCTTTCTTT. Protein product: CASSLDAGIEAFF. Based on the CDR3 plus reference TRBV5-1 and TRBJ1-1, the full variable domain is KAGVTQTPRYLIKTRGQQVTLSCSPISGHRSVSWYQQTPGQGLQFLFEYFSETQRNKGNFPGRFSGRQFSNSRSEMNVSTLELGDSALYLCASSLDAGIEAFFGQGTRLTVV.

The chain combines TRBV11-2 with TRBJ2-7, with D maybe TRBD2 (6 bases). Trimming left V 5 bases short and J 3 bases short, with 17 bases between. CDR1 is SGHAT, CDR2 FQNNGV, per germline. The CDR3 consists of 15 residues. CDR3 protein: CASSHLRGLYYEQYF. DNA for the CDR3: TGTGCCAGCAGCCACCTCAGAGGACTATACTACGAGCAGTACTTC.

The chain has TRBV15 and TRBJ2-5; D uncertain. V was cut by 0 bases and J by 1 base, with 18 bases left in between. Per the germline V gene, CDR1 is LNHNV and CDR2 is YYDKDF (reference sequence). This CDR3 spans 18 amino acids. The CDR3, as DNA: TGTGCCACCAGCAGAGATCATGCGAGCCCCCCTCCCCAAGAGACCCAGTACTTC. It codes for CATSRDHASPPPQETQYF. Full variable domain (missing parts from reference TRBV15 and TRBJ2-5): DAMVIQNPRYQVTQFGKPVTLSCSQTLNHNVMYWYQQKSSQAPKLLFHYYDKDFNNEADTPDNFQSRRPNTSFCFLDIRSPGLGDTAMYLCATSRDHASPPPQETQYFGPGTRLLVL.

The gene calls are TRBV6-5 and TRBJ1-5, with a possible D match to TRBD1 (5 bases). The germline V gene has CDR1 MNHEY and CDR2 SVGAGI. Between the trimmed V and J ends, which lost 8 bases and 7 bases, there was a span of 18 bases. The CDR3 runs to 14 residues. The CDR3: CASSEQDGRQPQHF. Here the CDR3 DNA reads TGTGCCAGCTCGGAACAGGACGGGAGGCAGCCCCAGCATTTT.

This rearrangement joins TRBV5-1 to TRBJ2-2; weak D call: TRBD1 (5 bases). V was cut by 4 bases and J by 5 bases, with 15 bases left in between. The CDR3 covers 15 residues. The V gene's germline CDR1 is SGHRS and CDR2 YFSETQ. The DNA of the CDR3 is TGCGCCAGCAGCCCGGACACCTCAGGGACCGGGGAGCTGTTTTTT. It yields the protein CASSPDTSGTGELFF.